This T cell receptor beta chain was observed in a study of blood T cell repertoires in COVID-19. V lost 10 bases to trimming and J lost 5 bases; unmatched junction nucleotides: 14. CDR3 length: 15 residues. Germline V gene lookup returns CDR1 KGHDR and CDR2 SFDVKD. Here immunoSEQ multiplex PCR was the method, and the copy in TCRdb shows in-frame clones only, minus some. The table has 55,000 to 70,000 clones, approximately 88% seen once. Source material: peripheral blood. The chain combines TRBV24-1 with TRBJ2-5; 8 bases align to TRBD1. The clonotype originates from a woman aged 55-70 years with COVID-19, enrolled during active disease. Written as DNA, the CDR3 is TGTGCCACTTCCGACGGGCAGGGGGCGGGGGAGACCCAGTACTTC. Protein: CATSDGQGAGETQYF.